These T cell receptor beta chains were read from a single sample in a study of shared clonotypes between healthy human individuals. Sequencing was performed with immunoSEQ multiplex PCR; in TCRdb, only in-frame clones are kept and a portion is missing. This table holds some 1.1 million clones, around 77% found once. Sequencing input: memory CD4+ T cells from PBMCs. The receptor set was obtained from a man aged 18 to 35 in good health. Some clones in this sample may be carry-over from other donors' samples. The CDR3 runs from the conserved cysteine through the conserved F or W. The order of the fields is V gene, D gene, clone size, J gene, CDR3 DNA, CDR3 protein. A D gene is named only where the DNA matches it firmly. Where a row states a size, it is once, few, many or the class of an expanded clone; other rows omit it.

TRBV11-3	.	.	TRBJ2-7	TGTGCCAGCAGCTTAGGGCAGCTTTACGAGCAGTACTTC	CASSLGQLYEQYF
TRBV5-1	.	.	TRBJ2-7	TGCGCCAGCAAGAGGGCTAGCGCAACCTACGAGCAGTACTTC	CASKRASATYEQYF
TRBV29-1	.	.	TRBJ1-1	TGCAGCGTTGAGATGTTATACTGGGAACGCGACACTGAAGCTTTCTTT	CSVEMLYWERDTEAFF
TRBV28	.	.	TRBJ1-5	TGTGCCAGCAGTTTATTTATTTCTCGGGGTCGGGGCAATCAGCCCCAGCATTTT	CASSLFISRGRGNQPQHF
TRBV2	.	.	TRBJ2-7	TGTGCCAGCAGTGAAACAGCTAGCTCCTACGAGCAGTACTTC	CASSETASSYEQYF
TRBV28	.	.	TRBJ2-7	TGTGCCAGCAGTTCCTCCCTCTACGAGCAGTACTTC	CASSSSLYEQYF
TRBV2	.	.	TRBJ2-5	TGTGCCAGCGGGACATACGAGACCCAGTACTTC	CASGTYETQYF
TRBV7-3	TRBD2	.	TRBJ2-7	TGTGCCAGCAGCTCCGGGACGTGGACTAGCGGGAGTTACGAGCAGTACTTC	CASSSGTWTSGSYEQYF
TRBV28	.	.	TRBJ1-2	TGTGCCGGGGAAGACAACTATGGCTACACCTTC	CAGEDNYGYTF
TRBV7-2	.	few	TRBJ2-2	TGTGCCAGCAGCTCCACTAGCAACACCGGGGAGCTGTTTTTT	CASSSTSNTGELFF
TRBV10-2	.	.	TRBJ1-1	TGCGCCAGCAGTGCAGGTCGACAGGCTATTGAAGCTTTCTTT	CASSAGRQAIEAFF
TRBV5-1	TRBD1	.	TRBJ2-7	TGCGCCAGCAGGGACAGGGAGTATAACGAGCAGTACTTC	CASRDREYNEQYF
TRBV7-2	TRBD1	.	TRBJ1-5	TGTGCCAGCAGCGCACCGGGACAGGGATATCAGCCCCAGCATTTT	CASSAPGQGYQPQHF
TRBV4-2	.	.	TRBJ2-2	TGTGCCAGCAGCCAACTCGGAAGGGGTAGGGGCACCGGGGAGCTGTTTTTT	CASSQLGRGRGTGELFF
TRBV4-1	.	few	TRBJ2-3	TGCGCCAGCAGCCAAGTAGGCAGCTTCAGCACAGATACGCAGTATTTT	CASSQVGSFSTDTQYF
TRBV30	.	.	TRBJ1-4	TGTGCCTGCCGACGAGGGCCTGAAAAACTGTTTTTT	CACRRGPEKLFF
TRBV7-2	.	.	TRBJ2-1	TGTGCCAGCCTTAAGGGTCATGGGTCCTCTGAGCAGTTCTTC	CASLKGHGSSEQFF
TRBV28	.	.	TRBJ1-5	TGTGCCAGCAGACTCCTCGGACAGCCAAATCAGCCCCAGCATTTT	CASRLLGQPNQPQHF
TRBV18	.	.	TRBJ2-7	TGTGCCAGCTCACCCAAGGGCGGAGGGGGCTCCTACGAGCAGTACTTC	CASSPKGGGGSYEQYF
TRBV4-1	TRBD2	.	TRBJ2-2	TGCGCCAGCAGCCAACCGGCTAGCGGGGCGAACACCGGGGAGCTGTTTTTT	CASSQPASGANTGELFF
TRBV9	TRBD1	once	TRBJ1-2	TGTGCCAGCAGCGTAGTGGGGACAGGGAATTATGGCTACACCTTC	CASSVVGTGNYGYTF
TRBV15	TRBD1	.	TRBJ2-7	TGTGCCACCAGCAGAGATGGGACAGGCTCCTACGAGCAGTACTTC	CATSRDGTGSYEQYF
TRBV2	TRBD2	.	TRBJ2-7	TGTGCCAGCAGTTTACTAGCGGGAGGGCCCGAGCAGTACTTC	CASSLLAGGPEQYF
TRBV5-1	.	.	TRBJ2-3	TGCGCCAGCAGCTTGGAGGCTAGCGCCAGCACAGATACGCAGTATTTT	CASSLEASASTDTQYF
TRBV11-2	.	.	TRBJ1-3	TGTGCCAGCAGCTTAGTTGGTTCCGGGGCCTACTCTGGAAACACCATATATTTT	CASSLVGSGAYSGNTIYF
TRBV11-2	TRBD1	.	TRBJ1-3	TGTGCCAGCAGCTCTGGTGTAGGACAGGGACGGTCCTGGAGAAACACCATATATTTT	CASSSGVGQGRSWRNTIYF
TRBV15	.	.	TRBJ2-7	TGTGCCACCAGCAGAGATCTCGTCAGGGCTGACTACGAGCAGTACTTC	CATSRDLVRADYEQYF
TRBV19	.	.	TRBJ1-1	TGTGCCAGTAGTATAGCCTTGGGGAACACTGAAGCTTTCTTT	CASSIALGNTEAFF
TRBV28	.	.	TRBJ2-2	TGTGCCAGCAGTCAAGCATTGGGACGTCCAGGGGGGGAGCTGTTTTTT	CASSQALGRPGGELFF
TRBV29-1	TRBD2	once	TRBJ2-1	TGCAGCGTTACCAGCGGGGGGGATGAGCAGTTCTTC	CSVTSGGDEQFF
TRBV15	.	few	TRBJ2-7	TGTGCCACCAGCAGAGAGTATGTCATAGGCGCGCAGTACTTC	CATSREYVIGAQYF
TRBV15	TRBD1	.	TRBJ1-1	TGTGCCACCAGCAGCCCCCCGACAGGGTACACTGAAGCTTTCTTT	CATSSPPTGYTEAFF
TRBV29-1	.	once	TRBJ2-6	TGCAGCGTTGGTGGAGGAATGGGGGCCAACGTCCTGACTTTC	CSVGGGMGANVLTF
TRBV18	TRBD1	once	TRBJ1-5	TGTGCCAGCTCACCACCGGGGACAGGCAATCAGCCCCAGCATTTT	CASSPPGTGNQPQHF
TRBV11-2	.	.	TRBJ1-2	TGTGCCAGCAGCTCCTCCCATGGCTATGGCTACACCTTC	CASSSSHGYGYTF
TRBV7-3	TRBD1	.	TRBJ1-1	TGTGCCAGCAGCTTAGACAGGGACACTGAAGCTTTCTTT	CASSLDRDTEAFF
TRBV9	TRBD2	.	TRBJ2-1	TGTGCCAGCAGCATTGGGACTAGCGGGAGTGGTGAGCAGTTCTTC	CASSIGTSGSGEQFF
TRBV29-1	.	once	TRBJ2-7	TGCAGCGTTGTGAGGGGGTCTCCCGTCTACGAGCAGTACTTC	CSVVRGSPVYEQYF
TRBV30	.	.	TRBJ2-1	TGTGCCTGGACCCGGACTCGCCTTGAGCAGTTCTTC	CAWTRTRLEQFF
TRBV9	.	.	TRBJ2-5	TGTGCCAGCAGCGTGGGGGGAATGGGAGAGACCCAGTACTTC	CASSVGGMGETQYF
TRBV7-7	.	few	TRBJ2-5	TGTGCCAGCAGGTCCCCGGAAGGGACCCAGTACTTC	CASRSPEGTQYF
TRBV11-3	.	.	TRBJ1-2	TGTGCCAGCCCCCGGGCGACAGGCGAAAGAAACTATGGCTACACCTTC	CASPRATGERNYGYTF
TRBV7-9	.	few	TRBJ2-2	TGTGCCAGCAGCTTAGTTGGCGGCTTCACCGGGGAGCTGTTTTTT	CASSLVGGFTGELFF
TRBV6-1	TRBD1	.	TRBJ1-1	TGTGCCAGCAGGGGACGGGACGGGACAGTGACTGAAGCTTTCTTT	CASRGRDGTVTEAFF
TRBV5-1	TRBD1	few	TRBJ1-5	TGCGCCAGCAGCTCGGAGGGCAGGGGGGATCAGCCCCAGCATTTT	CASSSEGRGDQPQHF
TRBV28	TRBD2	.	TRBJ2-1	TGTGCCAGCAGTTTATTCCTAAGCGGGATCAACCATGAGCAGTTCTTC	CASSLFLSGINHEQFF
TRBV7-2	.	.	TRBJ2-2	TGTGCCAGCAGCTTAGTCCCCAGGTTCGGGGAGCTGTTTTTT	CASSLVPRFGELFF
TRBV11-3	TRBD1	.	TRBJ2-7	TGTGCCAGCAGCTTAGCCTCGACAGGGGGCTACGAGCAGTACTTC	CASSLASTGGYEQYF
TRBV27	.	.	TRBJ1-5	TGTGCCAGCAGTTTATTGCGGGACAAAGGTCAGCCCCAGCATTTT	CASSLLRDKGQPQHF
TRBV5-1	.	.	TRBJ1-4	TGCGCCAGCAGAGGCATCAGGCTTAATGAAAAACTGTTTTTT	CASRGIRLNEKLFF
TRBV2	.	.	TRBJ2-7	TGTGCCAGCAGCCCCGGATCCTACGAGCAGTACTTC	CASSPGSYEQYF
TRBV6-1	.	.	TRBJ2-7	TGTGCCAGCAGTGAAAGGGGGGGATACGAGCAGTACTTC	CASSERGGYEQYF
TRBV2	.	.	TRBJ1-2	TGTGCCAGCAGTGAAGGCCACCCGGTCTATGGCTACACCTTC	CASSEGHPVYGYTF
TRBV5-4	.	.	TRBJ2-7	TGTGCCAGCAGCTTGGGGGCGGGGCCCTCCTACGAGCAGTACTTC	CASSLGAGPSYEQYF